This TCR beta chain was observed in a study of blood T cell repertoires in COVID-19. Turning to the study itself: Researchers got acute and convalescent COVID-19 samples from the United States, Italy and Spain. Sample material is recorded as cDNA or gDNA derived from T cells, B-cell-depleted T cells, or PBMCs.

Germline V lookup: CDR1 SGHNT, CDR2 YYREEE (reference sequence). V lost 0 bases, J lost 1 base, and 10 bases lay in between. CDR3 length equals 15 residues. Original processing methods: Amplification of reference gene primers provided the estimated nucleated cell counts. Clones were read by immunoSEQ multiplex PCR, and TCRdb kept only the in-frame ones, dropping some. Clone size and V and J calls were adopted from that table, with D and trimming inferred from the DNA. The data hold about 110,000 clones, with approximately 83% observed a single time. J is TRBJ2-5 and V is TRBV5-4; D may be TRBD1 (5 bases). Sequenced: peripheral blood. This sequence was found in a woman between 70 and 85 years old with acute or convalescent COVID-19. The CDR3 reads CASSLGARGQETQYF. The CDR3 nucleotides are TGTGCCAGCAGCTTGGGGGCAAGGGGCCAAGAGACCCAGTACTTC.